These T cell receptor beta chains were read from a single sample in a study of tumor-infiltrating lymphocytes in localized non-small cell lung cancer. Clones were sequenced by immunoSEQ multiplex PCR, and TCRdb holds only the in-frame ones, with some missing. The sample has 9,500 to 15,000 clones, more than 75% seen once; the top ten hold about a sixth. The source material was uninvolved lung tissue not adjacent to the tumor. Source of these receptors: a human donor with non-small cell lung cancer. Each CDR3 is given with its conserved first and last residue. A D gene is named only where the DNA matches it firmly. A clone size is listed for some rows: how often the clone was seen (once, few, many), or a class if it is expanded.

d_call clone_size j_call v_call cdr3_aa cdr3_nt
- - TRBJ2-1 TRBV30 CAWSWTGNEQFF TGTGCCTGGAGTTGGACCGGCAATGAGCAGTTCTTC
- - TRBJ1-2 TRBV19 CASTGGTGYTF TGTGCCAGTACGGGCGGGACTGGCTACACCTTC
- - TRBJ1-2 TRBV30 CAWSPPGFYGYTF TGTGCCTGGAGTCCCCCTGGTTTCTATGGCTACACCTTC
- few TRBJ2-2 TRBV6-4 CASSDKGDSGELFF TGTGCCAGCAGTGACAAGGGAGATAGCGGGGAGCTGTTTTTT
- few TRBJ1-5 TRBV30 CAQRVGNQPQHF TGTGCCCAGAGGGTGGGTAATCAGCCCCAGCATTTT
TRBD1 few TRBJ2-7 TRBV6-5 CASSYRDRRYEQYF TGTGCCAGCAGTTATAGGGACAGACGCTACGAGCAGTACTTC
- few TRBJ1-1 TRBV6-5 CASSLRRVTEAFF TGTGCCAGCAGTTTACGCAGGGTCACTGAAGCTTTCTTT
- - TRBJ2-7 TRBV19 CASSIRHGGTYEQYF TGTGCCAGTAGTATAAGACACGGTGGAACCTACGAGCAGTACTTC
- - TRBJ1-4 TRBV28 CASSSTETTNEKLFF TGTGCCAGCAGCTCCACGGAAACAACTAATGAAAAACTGTTTTTT
- - TRBJ1-4 TRBV2 CASSREMGKEEKLFF TGTGCCAGCAGTAGGGAGATGGGGAAAGAGGAAAAACTGTTTTTT
- few TRBJ2-7 TRBV10-3 CAISESNEQYF TGTGCCATCAGTGAGTCCAACGAGCAGTACTTC
- - TRBJ2-5 TRBV5-1 CASSGMGGRGETQYF TGCGCCAGCAGCGGAATGGGGGGCAGGGGTGAGACCCAGTACTTC
- - TRBJ1-5 TRBV28 CASTPPRGPLHF TGTGCCAGCACCCCTCCCCGAGGGCCTCTGCATTTT
- few TRBJ1-1 TRBV18 CASSPLQGNTEAFF TGTGCCAGCTCACCTTTACAGGGAAACACTGAAGCTTTCTTT
- few TRBJ2-7 TRBV27 CASRVSRRGNEEQYF TGTGCCAGCAGAGTCAGTAGGCGAGGAAACGAAGAGCAGTACTTC
TRBD1 - TRBJ1-2 TRBV6-5 CASSPGGYYGYTF TGTGCCAGCAGTCCAGGGGGCTACTATGGCTACACCTTC
- - TRBJ2-5 TRBV2 CASRGDQETQYF TGTGCCAGCCGGGGTGACCAAGAGACCCAGTACTTC
TRBD2 - TRBJ2-5 TRBV5-4 CASSLTSGGRGETQYF TGTGCCAGCAGCTTGACTAGCGGCGGGAGGGGAGAGACCCAGTACTTC
TRBD2 - TRBJ2-2 TRBV7-2 CASSLGLANTGELFF TGTGCCAGCAGCTTGGGACTAGCGAACACCGGGGAGCTGTTTTTT
TRBD1 - TRBJ1-2 TRBV10-3 CAISGTGGQGGDYTF TGTGCCATCAGTGGGACCGGGGGACAGGGGGGGGACTACACCTTC
- - TRBJ1-2 TRBV5-7 CASRKGIPNYGYTF TGTGCCAGCAGGAAGGGGATCCCAAACTATGGCTACACCTTC
- - TRBJ1-5 TRBV30 CAWSVTGTDQPQHF TGTGCCTGGAGTGTTACAGGGACGGATCAGCCCCAGCATTTT
TRBD1 - TRBJ1-6 TRBV2 CASSGPGQGSSPLHF TGTGCCAGCAGCGGACCCGGACAGGGGAGCTCACCCCTCCACTTT
- - TRBJ1-1 TRBV4-3 CASSQEADGGTEAFF TGCGCCAGCAGCCAAGAGGCGGACGGAGGCACTGAAGCTTTCTTT
TRBD2 - TRBJ2-5 TRBV28 CASTLAGFQETQYF TGTGCCAGCACCCTAGCGGGCTTCCAAGAGACCCAGTACTTC
- - TRBJ1-2 TRBV7-2 CASSRSVNYGYTF TGTGCCAGCAGCCGCTCTGTCAACTATGGCTACACCTTC
TRBD2 - TRBJ2-5 TRBV28 CASSPSGSRETQYF TGTGCCAGCTCCCCCAGCGGGAGTCGGGAGACCCAGTACTTC
TRBD1 - TRBJ1-1 TRBV5-6 CASSSTGTGPTEAFF TGTGCCAGCAGCTCCACCGGGACAGGGCCCACTGAAGCTTTCTTT